The rows below give T cell receptor beta chains drawn from one sample of a study of radiotherapy plus CTLA-4 blockade in lung cancer. The protocol was immunoSEQ multiplex PCR, while the TCRdb copy is restricted to in-frame clones and leaves out a portion. The sample holds under 90,000 clones, more than 70% seen once. The material sequenced was peripheral blood, taken from a patient treated with radiotherapy plus ipilimumab. Receptors originate from a human donor with non-small cell lung cancer that progressed on radiotherapy plus ipilimumab. Both conserved end residues are part of each CDR3. D genes are given only for firm matches. Clone size, where shown, is once, few, many, or a class for clones that have expanded.

v_gene: TRBV2; abundance: .; d_gene: .; j_gene: TRBJ2-7; CDR3aa: CASSQTYEQYF; CDR3nt: TGTGCCAGCAGTCAGACCTACGAGCAGTACTTC
v_gene: TRBV13; abundance: .; d_gene: .; j_gene: TRBJ2-1; CDR3aa: CASSSGLGKVNNEQFF; CDR3nt: TGTGCCAGCAGCTCCGGGCTTGGAAAAGTAAACAATGAGCAGTTCTTC
v_gene: TRBV5-1; abundance: .; d_gene: .; j_gene: TRBJ2-1; CDR3aa: CASSKDTWSSNEQFF; CDR3nt: TGCGCCAGCAGCAAGGACACATGGAGTAGCAATGAGCAGTTCTTC
v_gene: TRBV5-6; abundance: .; d_gene: .; j_gene: TRBJ1-1; CDR3aa: CASSSTDRLRGDTEAFF; CDR3nt: TGTGCCAGCAGCTCGACTGACAGGCTCCGGGGAGACACTGAAGCTTTCTTT
v_gene: TRBV7-9; abundance: .; d_gene: .; j_gene: TRBJ1-4; CDR3aa: CASSPPGATNEKLFF; CDR3nt: TGTGCCAGCAGCCCCCCGGGTGCAACTAATGAAAAACTGTTTTTT
v_gene: TRBV5-1; abundance: .; d_gene: .; j_gene: TRBJ2-7; CDR3aa: CASSKASPNEQYF; CDR3nt: TGCGCCAGCAGCAAGGCCTCCCCCAACGAGCAGTACTTC
v_gene: TRBV9; abundance: .; d_gene: .; j_gene: TRBJ2-7; CDR3aa: CASSGGSEQYF; CDR3nt: TGTGCCAGCAGCGGGGGTTCCGAGCAGTACTTC
v_gene: TRBV9; abundance: .; d_gene: TRBD1; j_gene: TRBJ2-1; CDR3aa: CASSVPTGGSRYNEQFF; CDR3nt: TGTGCCAGCAGCGTACCCACAGGGGGCTCGCGGTACAATGAGCAGTTCTTC
v_gene: TRBV11-2; abundance: .; d_gene: TRBD1; j_gene: TRBJ2-5; CDR3aa: CASSLEGTGLETQYF; CDR3nt: TGTGCCAGCAGCTTAGAGGGGACAGGGTTGGAGACCCAGTACTTC
v_gene: TRBV15; abundance: few; d_gene: TRBD2; j_gene: TRBJ2-5; CDR3aa: CATSSRGGSETQYF; CDR3nt: TGTGCCACCAGCAGTCGCGGGGGGTCAGAGACCCAGTACTTC
v_gene: TRBV4-1; abundance: .; d_gene: .; j_gene: TRBJ1-2; CDR3aa: CASSQAKGDYGYTF; CDR3nt: TGCGCCAGCAGCCAAGCAAAGGGGGACTACGGCTACACCTTC
v_gene: TRBV20-1; abundance: .; d_gene: .; j_gene: TRBJ1-2; CDR3aa: CSAALYGYTF; CDR3nt: TGCAGTGCTGCTCTCTATGGCTACACCTTC
v_gene: TRBV9; abundance: .; d_gene: TRBD2; j_gene: TRBJ2-5; CDR3aa: CASSVAPGGGTGTQYF; CDR3nt: TGTGCCAGCAGCGTAGCCCCTGGGGGGGGTACTGGGACCCAGTACTTC
v_gene: TRBV28; abundance: .; d_gene: .; j_gene: TRBJ1-4; CDR3aa: CASRYQGPNEKLFF; CDR3nt: TGTGCCAGCAGATATCAGGGTCCTAATGAAAAACTGTTTTTT
v_gene: TRBV5-8; abundance: .; d_gene: .; j_gene: TRBJ2-4; CDR3aa: CASSNALERLAKNIQYF; CDR3nt: TGTGCCAGCAGCAATGCGTTGGAGCGCCTAGCCAAAAACATTCAGTACTTC
v_gene: TRBV28; abundance: .; d_gene: .; j_gene: TRBJ1-5; CDR3aa: CASQARTVNNQPQHF; CDR3nt: TGTGCCAGCCAGGCTCGGACTGTGAACAATCAGCCCCAGCATTTT
v_gene: TRBV9; abundance: .; d_gene: TRBD2; j_gene: TRBJ2-7; CDR3aa: CASSVASAGEDYPYEQYF; CDR3nt: TGTGCCAGCAGCGTAGCTTCAGCGGGAGAAGACTACCCCTACGAGCAGTACTTC